This T cell receptor (beta chain) comes out of a study of T-cell reconstitution after alpha-beta-depleted transplantation in children. Study-level findings and limits: Surviving recipient cells, namely T cells and thymic progenitors, were the source of high day-60 TCRbeta diversity in some patients. Two months or so post-transplant, alpha-beta T cells reportedly derived from several hundred expanded graft clones. At one year after transplant, newly produced T cells mostly accounted for T-cell counts and diversity.

This clonotype was seen many times. The antigen remains unidentified. Preparation of the TCRbeta library was carried out with unique molecular identifiers. TCRdb passed the PCR reads through MiXCR, listing each CDR3 protein once. This table holds 140,000 or so distinct CDR3 sequences, roughly 8.8% found once. This TCR was recovered from a female patient aged 2 to 10 who had a stem cell transplant for congenital amegakaryocytic thrombocytopenia, so the T cells may come from the graft donor. Sequenced here: PBMCs, mostly from graft donor cells, sampled 180 days after TCRalphabeta/CD19-depleted stem cell transplant.

CDR3 sequence: CSVELPHADGNYGYTF. The CDR3 nucleotides are TGCAGCGTTGAACTACCTCATGCGGACGGGAACTATGGCTACACCTTC. This chain connects TRBV29-1 to TRBJ1-2; D gene uncertain. The CDR3 covers 16 residues. Trimming shortened V by 2 bases and J by 2 bases, and 18 bases separated the two germline ends. The germline gives CDR1 SQVTM, CDR2 ANQGSEA.